The T cell receptor (beta chain) under discussion was sequenced for a study of blood T cells in healthy people across ages. Study-wide results and limits: Greater diversity and more naive CD4+ cells were seen in long-lived donors than in aged donors.

Primers used in a second PCR of roughly 6 to 12 cycles were a sample-barcoded 5' primer and a J-beta primer mix. TCRdb re-derived calls from the 5' RACE reads in MiXCR, one entry per CDR3 protein. The sample has over 550,000 distinct CDR3 sequences, under 30% seen once. This clonotype was seen a single time. Antigen specificity is unknown. Trimming took 1 base from V and 6 from J, leaving 12 bases between them. CDR1 is SGHTA and CDR2 is FQGNSA in the germline V gene. The CDR3 is 14 residues long. The sequencing sample was made of blood. The chain combines TRBV7-2 with TRBJ1-1; D is possibly TRBD1 (6 bases). The sequence was collected from an elderly woman in good health. The DNA for the CDR3 is TGTGCCAGCAGCTTAGAGGGGGGCCGATCTGAAGCTTTCTTT. It codes for CASSLEGGRSEAFF.